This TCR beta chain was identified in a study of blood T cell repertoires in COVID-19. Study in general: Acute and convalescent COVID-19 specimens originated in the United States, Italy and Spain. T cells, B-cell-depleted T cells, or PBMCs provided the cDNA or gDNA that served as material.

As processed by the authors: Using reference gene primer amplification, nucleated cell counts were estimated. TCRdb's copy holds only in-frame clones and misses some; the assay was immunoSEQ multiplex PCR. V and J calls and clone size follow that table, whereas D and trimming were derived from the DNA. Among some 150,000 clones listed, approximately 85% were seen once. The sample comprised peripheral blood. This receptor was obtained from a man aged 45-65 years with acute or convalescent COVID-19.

CDR3 DNA sequence: TGTGCCAGCAGCCTAACGAGTCCTCTCAATGAAAAACTGTTTTTT. It is translated as CASSLTSPLNEKLFF. This sequence joins TRBV7-9 and TRBJ1-4; no clear D gene. The CDR3 has 15 amino acids. The germline CDR1 and CDR2 sequences are SEHNR and FQNEAQ (reference sequence). V dropped 5 bases and J dropped 5 bases, with 15 bases sitting between them.